This entry features one TCR beta chain sequence. This specimen belongs to a study of blood T cell repertoires in COVID-19. At the level of the study: The study drew acute and convalescent COVID-19 samples from the United States, Italy and Spain. T cells, B-cell-depleted T cells, or PBMCs supplied cDNA or gDNA.

The CDR3 has 13 amino acids. The germline V gene has CDR1 SQVTM and CDR2 ANQGSEA. V lost 6 bases and J lost 6; bases outside the gene matches: 11. Per the original data handling: Researchers report that nucleated cell counts were estimated from reference gene primer amplification. Here immunoSEQ multiplex PCR was the method, and the copy in TCRdb shows in-frame clones only, minus some. Clone size and V and J calls were adopted from that table, with D and trimming inferred from the DNA. The sample includes roughly 140,000 clones, about 79% seen only once; the top ten take roughly 7.2%. The chain uses TRBV29-1 and TRBJ2-7; TRBD1 matches at 7 bases. Sequencing used peripheral blood. This receptor was obtained from a woman between 50 and 59 years old in a cohort sampled during active or convalescent COVID-19. CDR3 nucleotide sequence: TGCAGCGTAAAGCTAGACAGGGCCCTCGAGCAGTACTTC. It translates to CSVKLDRALEQYF.